Listed below are T cell receptor beta chains from one sample, sequenced in a study of CXCR3-negative and CXCR3-positive naive CD8 T cells. TCRdb reworked the 5' RACE reads into one entry per CDR3 protein, no DNA. This table holds some 120,000 distinct CDR3 sequences. Source material: naive CXCR3+ CD8+ T cells from blood. These receptors came from a human donor in good health. Some clones in this sample may be carry-over from other donors' samples. The CDR3 runs from the conserved cysteine through the conserved F or W.

V	length	J	CDR3
TRBV19	17	TRBJ1-2	CASSEGGRQFSNYGYTF
TRBV21-1	14	TRBJ2-7	CASSPGTEEPEQYF
TRBV4-1	14	TRBJ2-7	CASSQGGRGHEQYF
TRBV5-6	15	TRBJ2-1	CASSPGLAGHNEQFF
TRBV29-1	14	TRBJ2-3	CSYVAGTYTDTQYF
TRBV13	14	TRBJ1-1	CASSFFSIDTEAFF
TRBV15	11	TRBJ1-1	CATRGDTEAFF
TRBV12-3/TRBV12-4	15	TRBJ1-1	CASSPGTGTNTEAFF
TRBV27	13	TRBJ2-7	CASRSGTVAEQYF
TRBV5-6	16	TRBJ1-5	CASSSMTGGGNQPQHF